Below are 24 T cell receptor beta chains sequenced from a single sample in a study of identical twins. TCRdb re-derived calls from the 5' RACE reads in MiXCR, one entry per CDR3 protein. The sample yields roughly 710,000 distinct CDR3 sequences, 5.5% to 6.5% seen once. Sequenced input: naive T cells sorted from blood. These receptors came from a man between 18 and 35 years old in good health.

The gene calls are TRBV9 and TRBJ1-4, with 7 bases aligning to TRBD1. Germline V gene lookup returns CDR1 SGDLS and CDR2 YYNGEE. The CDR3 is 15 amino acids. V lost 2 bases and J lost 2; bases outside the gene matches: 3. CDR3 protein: CASSVTGVTNEKLFF. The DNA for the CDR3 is TGTGCCAGCAGCGTCACAGGGGTGACTAATGAAAAACTGTTTTTT. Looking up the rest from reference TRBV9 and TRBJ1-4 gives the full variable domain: DSGVTQTPKHLITATGQRVTLRCSPRSGDLSVYWYQQSLDQGLQFLIQYYNGEERAKGNILERFSAQQFPDLHSELNLSSLELGDSALYFCASSVTGVTNEKLFFGSGTQLSVL.

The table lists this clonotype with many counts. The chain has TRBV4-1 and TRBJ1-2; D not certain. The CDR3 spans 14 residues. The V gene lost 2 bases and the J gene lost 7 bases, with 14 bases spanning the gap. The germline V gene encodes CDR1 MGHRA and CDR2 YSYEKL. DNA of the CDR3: TGCGCCAGCAGCCAATTACGCGGAAGGCTTGGCTACACCTTC. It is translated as CASSQLRGRLGYTF.

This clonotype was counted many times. The CDR3 sequence is CSARRGMSGRNNEQFF. The CDR3 coding sequence is TGCAGTGCTAGAAGGGGCATGAGCGGGAGGAACAATGAGCAGTTCTTC. The genes are TRBV20-1 and TRBJ2-1, with 9 bases lining up with TRBD2. V lost 2 bases to trimming and J lost 5 bases; unmatched junction nucleotides: 10. The CDR3 totals 16 residues. CDR1 DFQATT and CDR2 SNEGSKA come from the germline V gene (reference sequence).

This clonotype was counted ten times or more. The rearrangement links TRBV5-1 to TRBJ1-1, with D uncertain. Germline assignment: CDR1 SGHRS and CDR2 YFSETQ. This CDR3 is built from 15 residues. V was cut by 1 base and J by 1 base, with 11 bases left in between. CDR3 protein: CASSLSSQQNTEAFF. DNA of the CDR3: TGCGCCAGCAGCTTGAGTAGCCAGCAGAACACTGAAGCTTTCTTT.

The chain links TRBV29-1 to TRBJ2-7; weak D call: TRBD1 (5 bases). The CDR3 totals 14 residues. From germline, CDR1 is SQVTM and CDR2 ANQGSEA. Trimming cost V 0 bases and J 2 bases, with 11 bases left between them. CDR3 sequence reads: CSVEEGQGPYEQYF. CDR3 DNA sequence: TGCAGCGTTGAAGAGGGCCAGGGTCCCTACGAGCAGTACTTC.

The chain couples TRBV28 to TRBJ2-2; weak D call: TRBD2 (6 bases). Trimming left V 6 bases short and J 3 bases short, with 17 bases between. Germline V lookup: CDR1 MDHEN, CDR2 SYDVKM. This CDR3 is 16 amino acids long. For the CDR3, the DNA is TGTGCCAGCAGGCTGATGGGGGGAGAAGACACCGGGGAGCTGTTTTTT. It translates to CASRLMGGEDTGELFF.

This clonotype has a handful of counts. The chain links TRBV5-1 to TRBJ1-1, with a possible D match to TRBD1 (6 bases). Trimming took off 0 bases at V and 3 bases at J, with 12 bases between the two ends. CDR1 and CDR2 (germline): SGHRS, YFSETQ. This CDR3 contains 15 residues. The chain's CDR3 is CASSLEPTGDTEAFF. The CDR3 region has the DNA TGCGCCAGCAGCTTGGAACCGACAGGAGACACTGAAGCTTTCTTT. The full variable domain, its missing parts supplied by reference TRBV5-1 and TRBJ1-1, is KAGVTQTPRYLIKTRGQQVTLSCSPISGHRSVSWYQQTPGQGLQFLFEYFSETQRNKGNFPGRFSGRQFSNSRSEMNVSTLELGDSALYLCASSLEPTGDTEAFFGQGTRLTVV.

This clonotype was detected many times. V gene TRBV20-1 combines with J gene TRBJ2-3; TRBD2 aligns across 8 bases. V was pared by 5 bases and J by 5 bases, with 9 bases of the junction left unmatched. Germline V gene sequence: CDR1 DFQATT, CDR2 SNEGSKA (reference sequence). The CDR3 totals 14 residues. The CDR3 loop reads CSALPTSGGDTQYF. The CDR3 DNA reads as TGCAGTGCTCTCCCAACTAGCGGAGGAGATACGCAGTATTTT.

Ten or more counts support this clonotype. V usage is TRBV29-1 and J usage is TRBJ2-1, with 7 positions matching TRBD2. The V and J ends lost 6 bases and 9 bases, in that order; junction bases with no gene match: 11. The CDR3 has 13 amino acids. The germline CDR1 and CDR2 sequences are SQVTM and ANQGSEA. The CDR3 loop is CSVVSGGMSEQFF. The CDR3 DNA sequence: TGCAGCGTAGTATCCGGGGGGATGAGTGAGCAGTTCTTC.

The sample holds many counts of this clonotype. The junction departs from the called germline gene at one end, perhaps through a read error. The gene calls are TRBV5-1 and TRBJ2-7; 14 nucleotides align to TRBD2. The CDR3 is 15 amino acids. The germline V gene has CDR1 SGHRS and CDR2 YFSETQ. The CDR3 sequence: CASSSGTSGSYEQYF. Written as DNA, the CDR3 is TGTGCCAGCAGCTCCGGGACTAGCGGGAGCTACGAGCAGTACTTC.

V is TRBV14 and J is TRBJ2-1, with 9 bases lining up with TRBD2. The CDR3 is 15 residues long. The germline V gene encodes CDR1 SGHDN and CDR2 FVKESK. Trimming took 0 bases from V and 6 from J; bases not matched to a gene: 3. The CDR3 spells CASSQEGTSINEQFF. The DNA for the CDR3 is TGTGCCAGCAGCCAAGAGGGGACTAGCATCAATGAGCAGTTCTTC.

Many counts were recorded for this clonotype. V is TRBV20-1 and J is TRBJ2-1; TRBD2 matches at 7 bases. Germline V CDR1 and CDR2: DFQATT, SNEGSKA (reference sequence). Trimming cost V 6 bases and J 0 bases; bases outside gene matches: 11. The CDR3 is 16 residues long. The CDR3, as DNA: TGCAGTGCCCCATCGGTGGGAGGGAGCTCCTACAATGAGCAGTTCTTC. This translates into CSAPSVGGSSYNEQFF.

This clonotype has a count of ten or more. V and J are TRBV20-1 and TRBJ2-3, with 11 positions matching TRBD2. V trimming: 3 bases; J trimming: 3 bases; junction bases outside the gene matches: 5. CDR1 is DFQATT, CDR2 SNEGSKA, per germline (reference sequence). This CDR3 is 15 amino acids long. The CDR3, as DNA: TGCAGTGCTAGGTCGGCTAGCGGGAGGACAGATACGCAGTATTTT. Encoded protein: CSARSASGRTDTQYF.

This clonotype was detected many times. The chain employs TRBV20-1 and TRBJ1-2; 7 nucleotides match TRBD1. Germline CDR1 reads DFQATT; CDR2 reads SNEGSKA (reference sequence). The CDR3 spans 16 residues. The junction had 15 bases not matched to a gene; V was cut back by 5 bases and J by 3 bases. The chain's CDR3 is CSAPLDTATGDYGYTF. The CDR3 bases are TGCAGTGCTCCCTTAGATACCGCTACAGGGGACTATGGCTACACCTTC.

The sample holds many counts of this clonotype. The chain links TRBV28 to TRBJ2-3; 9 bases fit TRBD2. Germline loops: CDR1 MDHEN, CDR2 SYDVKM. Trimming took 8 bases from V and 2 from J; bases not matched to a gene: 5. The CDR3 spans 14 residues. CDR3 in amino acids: CASEAGGTTDTQYF. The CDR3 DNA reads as TGTGCCAGCGAGGCGGGAGGGACCACAGATACGCAGTATTTT.

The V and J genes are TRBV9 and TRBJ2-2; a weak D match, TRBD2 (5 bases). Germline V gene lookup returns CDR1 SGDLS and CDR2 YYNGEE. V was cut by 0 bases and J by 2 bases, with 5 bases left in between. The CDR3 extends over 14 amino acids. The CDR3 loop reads CASSVGTNTGELFF. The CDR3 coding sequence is TGTGCCAGCAGCGTAGGGACTAACACCGGGGAGCTGTTTTTT. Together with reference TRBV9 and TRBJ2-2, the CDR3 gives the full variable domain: DSGVTQTPKHLITATGQRVTLRCSPRSGDLSVYWYQQSLDQGLQFLIQYYNGEERAKGNILERFSAQQFPDLHSELNLSSLELGDSALYFCASSVGTNTGELFFGEGSRLTVL.

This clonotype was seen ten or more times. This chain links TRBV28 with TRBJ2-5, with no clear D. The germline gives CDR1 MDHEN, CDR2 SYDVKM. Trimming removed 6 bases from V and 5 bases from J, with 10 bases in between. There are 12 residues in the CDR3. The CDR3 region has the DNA TGTGCCAGCAGGGTACAAACGGAGACCCAGTACTTC. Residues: CASRVQTETQYF.

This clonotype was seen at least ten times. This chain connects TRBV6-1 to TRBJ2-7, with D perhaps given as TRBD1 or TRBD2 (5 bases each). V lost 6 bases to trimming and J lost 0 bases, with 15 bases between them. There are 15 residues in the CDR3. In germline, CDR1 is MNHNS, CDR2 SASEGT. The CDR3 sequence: CASRDPGPSSYEQYV. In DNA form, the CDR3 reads TGTGCCAGCAGAGATCCGGGACCAAGCTCCTACGAGCAGTACGTC.

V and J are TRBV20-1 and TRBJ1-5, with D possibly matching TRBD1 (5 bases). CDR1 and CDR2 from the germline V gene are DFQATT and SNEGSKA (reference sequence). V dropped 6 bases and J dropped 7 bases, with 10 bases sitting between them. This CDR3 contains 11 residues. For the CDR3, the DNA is TGCAGTGCAGGACGGGACCAGCCCCAGCATTTT. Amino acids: CSAGRDQPQHF.

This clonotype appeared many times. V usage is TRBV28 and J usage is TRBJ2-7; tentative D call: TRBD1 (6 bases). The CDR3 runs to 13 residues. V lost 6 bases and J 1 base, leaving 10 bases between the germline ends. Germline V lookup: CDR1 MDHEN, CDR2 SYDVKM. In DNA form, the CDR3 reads TGTGCCAGCAGGCGCCAGGGGTCCTACGAGCAGTACGTC. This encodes CASRRQGSYEQYV.

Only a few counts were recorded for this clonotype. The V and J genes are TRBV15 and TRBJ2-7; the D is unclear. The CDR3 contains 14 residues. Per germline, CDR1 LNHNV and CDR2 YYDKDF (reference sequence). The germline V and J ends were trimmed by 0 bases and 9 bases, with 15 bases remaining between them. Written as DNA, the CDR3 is TGTGCCACCAGCAGAGACGGCTGGGGAACGGGGCAGTACTTC. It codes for CATSRDGWGTGQYF.

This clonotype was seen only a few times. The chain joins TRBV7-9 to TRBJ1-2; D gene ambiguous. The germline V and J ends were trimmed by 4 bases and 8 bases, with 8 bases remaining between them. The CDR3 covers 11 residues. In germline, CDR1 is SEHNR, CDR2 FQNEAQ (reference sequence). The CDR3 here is CASSSVIGYTF. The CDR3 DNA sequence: TGTGCCAGCAGCTCCGTAATAGGCTACACCTTC.

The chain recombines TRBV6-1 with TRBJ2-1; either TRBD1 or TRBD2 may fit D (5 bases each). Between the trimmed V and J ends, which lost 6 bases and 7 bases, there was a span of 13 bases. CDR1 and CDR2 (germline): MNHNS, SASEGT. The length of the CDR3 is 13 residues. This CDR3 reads CASSPGTFNEQFF. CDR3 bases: TGTGCCAGCAGCCCGGGGACGTTTAATGAGCAGTTCTTC.

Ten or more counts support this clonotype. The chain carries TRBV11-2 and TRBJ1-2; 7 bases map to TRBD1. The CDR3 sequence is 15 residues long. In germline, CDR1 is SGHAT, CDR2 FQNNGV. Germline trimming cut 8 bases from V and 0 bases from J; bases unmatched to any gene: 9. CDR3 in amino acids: CASGLRQGPNYGYTF. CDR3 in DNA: TGTGCCAGCGGACTAAGACAGGGACCTAACTATGGCTACACCTTC. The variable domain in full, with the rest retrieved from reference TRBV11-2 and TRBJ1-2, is EAGVAQSPRYKIIEKRQSVAFWCNPISGHATLYWYQQILGQGPKLLIQFQNNGVVDDSQLPKDRFSAERLKGVDSTLKIQPAKLEDSAVYLCASGLRQGPNYGYTFGSGTRLTVV.